This entry describes one TCR beta chain. Its target is unknown. 5'RACE template switching with UMIs generated TCR beta cDNA. After re-calling the 5' RACE reads, TCRdb lists one entry per CDR3 protein, DNA absent. Its listing shows roughly 390,000 distinct CDR3 sequences. The sample comes from a study of T cells expressing NK-cell markers. Overall study context: Seven sequenced donors out of eight were HCMV-seropositive, one seronegative.

General observations from the study: A range of about 1.0-7.0% of CD8+ T cells consisted of dominant NKG2C+ clonotypes in about six donors. Several of the donors also had these clonotypes leading their CD3+CD56-NKG2C+ fraction.

The sequenced material came from blood T cells: a sorted CD56 or NKG2C T cell subset, CD4+ or CD8+ T cells, or bulk PBMC T cells (not recorded which). The TCR sequence derives from a woman in her 50s in good health.

CDR3 sequence: CATSDATLTGLQFF. The chain links TRBV24-1 to TRBJ2-1; TCRdb reports TRBD1, a call that lacks DNA to check it against. The germline V gene encodes CDR1 KGHDR and CDR2 SFDVKD. The CDR3 length is 14 residues.